This T cell receptor (beta chain) was captured by sequencing in a study of cytomegalovirus exposure and HLA in healthy donors (dated by TCRdb to 2015 to 2018). Regarding the complete study: In an earlier analysis of 587 of the donors, roughly 300 Gb of sequence data and 90 million to 120 million unique TCR beta sequences from 180 million or so T cells were reported. All discovery cohort repertoires had been generated using a single sequencing platform. In a later genetic analysis, genome-wide SNP genotypes for about three fifths of the roughly 670 donors were used, and that subset was treated as a discovery cohort. Typing coverage differed by locus: A, B, C, DRB1 and DQB1 were typed in roughly 620-640 donors, DQA1 in 500 to 550, DPA1 in approximately 600, and DPB1 in approximately 450. About five DR-DQ haplotypes were treated as single units for association and clustering because of strong linkage in the cohort. Along with the approximately 700-subject first cohort, a separate validation cohort of about 110 different subjects was used. Of the roughly 410 genotyped donors, more than 75% were placed in the genetic ancestry cluster associated with self-reported Caucasian donors. The study combined high-throughput TCR immunosequencing, statistical association of individual TCRs with disease status, and machine learning to predict cytomegalovirus infection status. Rather than drawing on any new phenotypic data, the later analysis identified candidate immune exposures from TCR beta sequences and the way those sequences occurred across donors. Class I and class II HLA loci were covered by the typing at four-digit resolution. Donor age, sex, ethnicity and CMV serostatus were compiled together with the repertoire data. Using immunosequencing, the study profiled T cell repertoires from 500 to 800 subjects and related those repertoires to cytomegalovirus serostatus. The study aimed to test whether signatures of past pathogen exposure could be identified by cataloging public T cell receptors. To study patterns of TCR occurrence, a later analysis re-analyzed previously published TCR beta repertoires from around 670 donors and added high-resolution HLA genotyping. About 280 gigabases of sequencing data and roughly 81 million unique TCR sequences made up an early release that covered some 640 HLA-typed donors. Across about 380 genotyped donors of the cohort, an average of roughly 250,000 unique TCR beta nucleotide sequences per donor were sequenced, and roughly 17% of those sequences were non-productive. In an earlier analysis of several hundred of the donors, high-throughput TCR beta sequencing was used to judge whether each TCR beta V gene segment behaved as functional or pseudogenic. General findings and caveats noted by the study authors: The cohort was sequenced for TCR beta chains only, and without alpha or paired-chain data the features that could be detected were limited. A few of the identified cytomegalovirus-associated TCR beta chains were confirmed in vitro to be specific for cytomegalovirus antigens. Immune exposure information for the cohort was limited to CMV serostatus. A later analysis found that most CMV-associated TCR beta chains appeared HLA-restricted, with HLA associations seemingly driven largely by CMV exposure. Some IMGT-functional V segments, including TRBV6-2 and TRBV6-3, could not be told apart with the 87-base-pair reads, so those segments were excluded. Seventeen rarely observed V segments, including chromosome 9 orphons, were excluded from the earlier analysis of some 590 of the donors because counts were too low. The study listed 150 to 200 TCR beta chains as associated with cytomegalovirus. Because some donors lacked HLA typing at each locus, the association tests relied only on the typed subset. Compared with the approximately 710-donor mean, donors in an Asian-associated ancestry cluster had fewer N-insertions in productive TCRs, according to a later genetic analysis. Sequencing depth was assumed to be roughly uniform across donors in the presence/absence analyses, though that assumption may not hold. In a later analysis, HLA-associated TCR beta chains were found to be more clonally expanded and to have lower generation probabilities than equally common non-associated chains. Specific HLA alleles were associated with 15,000 to 20,000 TCR beta sequences at a false discovery rate of 0.05 in a later analysis. A further reported finding was that TCR beta sequences accurately predicted the HLA-A and HLA-B alleles for most subjects in the first cohort. An earlier analysis of roughly 570 of the donors showed that most TCR beta V segments appeared in productive rearrangements either about 87% or about 30% of the time, which broadly matched IMGT annotations. Cytomegalovirus status was reported to be diagnosed by the classifier with high specificity and sensitivity in both the original and validation cohorts. According to the authors, the approach could potentially be generalized to other disease states and immunological phenotypes. Most TCR sequences were observed very rarely across donors, whereas some public TCRs were present in many individuals. A later analysis found that TCR association rates varied across HLA loci, with DRB1 alleles showing the most associated TCRs and HLA-C alleles the fewest. Linkage disequilibrium might explain the correlated functional status among segregating V segments, but an unknown experimental factor could not be excluded. A cluster of highly shared sequence variants was judged likely to be a technical artifact of the sequencing pipeline. When HLA alleles, especially DR and DQ, strongly co-occurred, TCR associations were difficult to assign to individual alleles. In a later analysis, several top co-occurrence clusters were reported to appear linked to parvovirus B19, influenza, CMV and Epstein-Barr virus. An association between a missense DCLRE1C variant and V-gene and J-gene trimming of TCR beta chains was found in a later genetic analysis and replicated in an independent cohort.

A word on this clone: The clone's antigen remains unknown. Per-base qualities were not stored, and no clone one base away is much larger.

In total, approximately 690 healthy bone marrow donors made up the cohort. At the time of sampling, all cohort members were nominally healthy, though unrecorded immune exposures were likely present. The donor was CMV seronegative and belonged to the group of under 400 seronegative cohort members. A peripheral blood sample was collected from each donor, and TCR beta sequencing was performed on peripheral blood mononuclear cells. Genomic DNA was extracted from the blood cell samples with the Qiagen DNeasy Blood Extraction Kit. The CDR3 holds 15 amino acids from the cysteine to the phenylalanine. Only the CDR3 DNA is retained, 45 bases long and in frame from the first base. CDR1 and CDR2 (SQVTM, ANQGSEA) derive from the germline V gene. V sheds 6 bases and J sheds 0 bases, leaving 15 bases between their ends. Library construction relied on the immunoSEQ multiplex PCR assay. For the multiplex PCR, a mixture combining 60 forward primers for TCR Vbeta segments and 13 reverse primers for TCR Jbeta segments was used. The CDR3 region of rearranged TCR beta genes was amplified from genomic DNA by a multiplex PCR assay. On the Illumina HiSeq System, the amplified TCR beta libraries were sequenced as 87-base-pair reads. The paper's processing steps were these. A later analysis tallied roughly 78 million unique TCR beta chains across the 640 or so repertoires, and some 10 million of those chains were shared by two or more donors. Raw reads were error-corrected and collapsed into unique sequences with a nearest-neighbor algorithm that merged closely related sequences to remove PCR and sequencing errors. CDR3 sequences were aligned to IMGT reference sequences to assign V, D and J gene segments. For a sequence to be retained, a match of at least six nucleotides to both a V gene segment and a J gene segment was required. Rearrangements were called productive when the CDR3 lacked stop codons and stayed in frame with V and J; all others were non-productive. CDR3 was defined by IMGT convention, running from the second conserved V-encoded cysteine to the conserved J-encoded phenylalanine. The earlier analysis of some 540 of the donors excluded any sequence lacking an unambiguous match to a single V gene segment. In an earlier analysis of about 590 of the donors, a V segment was called functional when productive rearrangements were above 56.7%, and segregating when the standard deviation between donors exceeded 5%. To diagnose cytomegalovirus status from the catalog of TCR beta chain sequences, a statistical classification framework was built. In a later analysis, TCR nucleotide sequences were compared against IMGT/GENE-DB human TR gene sequences so that V and J genes could be assigned. A later analysis assigned CDR3 sequences and most-parsimonious VDJ recombination scenarios with the TCRdist pipeline. In a later analysis, each TCR beta chain was defined by its CDR3 amino acid sequence together with its V-gene family, and reads without a unique V-gene family were excluded. In a later analysis, several hundred highly shared, low-generation-probability nucleotide sequences were removed to address suspected cross-contamination and a sequencing artifact. In a later analysis, a clonal expansion index was calculated for each public chain from normalized within-repertoire ranks of inferred template counts. In a later analysis, generation probabilities were computed with a VDJ recombination model fitted to out-of-frame rearrangements, and the resulting probabilities were checked against IGoR. Hypergeometric tests were used in a later analysis to score TCR-TCR, TCR-HLA and TCR-CMV co-occurrence, with a repertoire-size bias correction applied to the TCR pairs. False discovery rates were estimated in a later analysis by permuting HLA or CMV assignments 20 times. In a later analysis, co-occurring TCRs were grouped with DBSCAN, and TCRdist sequence similarity was added when clustering was performed within HLA-allele-positive subsets. Co-occurrence clustering excluded repertoires with fewer than 30,000 or more than 120,000 public chains, plus five with anomalous nucleotide sharing. Here the immuneACCESS table is served through TCRdb, limited to in-frame sequences with V and J called. Missing clones are a known gap in these copies; in checked studies unresolved V genes cover under half, and the rest lacks a known reason. The V and J calls and clone size were taken over from that table, and D and trimming were inferred from the DNA. The sample profile shows 95,000 to 150,000 clones; about two thirds of them were found once. The ten top clones hold around 4% of the sample.

This sequence uses TRBV29-1 and TRBJ2-1; possibly the D gene is TRBD1, per 5 matching bases. The sequenced sample consisted of PBMCs. This TCR was sampled from a man in his thirties or forties in good health and CMV-seronegative. This receptor has the CDR3 CSVFPQARSYNEQFF. The bases read TGCAGCGTGTTCCCACAGGCCCGCTCCTACAATGAGCAGTTCTTC.